This TCR beta chain was captured in a study of T cells in Graves' hyperthyroidism and ophthalmopathy. The overall study: Prior to any treatment, at the point of initial diagnosis, peripheral blood was collected.

This clonotype was counted a few times. Its specificity is unknown. Study results and limitations: Among thyroid clonotypes expanded above 0.001, most also appeared in blood.

TCR beta CDR3 region amplification was performed from RNA transcripts. The primer set for the first-round RT-PCR of the TCR CDR3 was HTBI. A single record per CDR3 protein comes from TCRdb applying MiXCR to the multiplex PCR reads. Of around 600,000 distinct CDR3 sequences in the sample, around 13% were seen once. Trimming pared 5 bases from V and 2 bases from J, leaving 12 bases between. Germline values: CDR1 LNHDA, CDR2 SQIVND (reference sequence). The CDR3 sequence is 15 residues long. Orbital computed tomography, thyroid ultrasound, serum thyroxine and TRAb, and clinical symptoms together informed the diagnoses.

The sequencing sample was made of blood. This chain connects TRBV19 to TRBJ2-2; D is uncertain. The receptor was isolated from a woman aged 45-60 years with Graves' ophthalmopathy. CDR3 sequence (DNA): TGTGCCAGTAGTGACGGCCCCTTAAACACCGGGGAGCTGTTTTTT. This encodes CASSDGPLNTGELFF.